Shown below are 17 T cell receptor beta chains from a single sample sequenced in a study of beta chain features in type 1 diabetes. Isolated RNA was reverse transcribed in full, so expressed TCRB transcripts were sequenced. Generated by immunoSEQ multiplex PCR, the TCRdb table keeps only in-frame clones and is missing some. This table has 390,000 or so clones, more than 11% appearing once. Sample: naive CD4+ T cells from blood. The receptors stem from a man aged 25 to 40 in good health.

The gene calls are TRBV19 and TRBJ2-5; 13 bases fit TRBD2. The V gene's germline CDR1 is LNHDA and CDR2 SQIVND (reference sequence). V trimming: 6 bases; J trimming: 4 bases; junction bases outside the gene matches: 14. This CDR3 contains 18 residues. The CDR3 nucleotides are TGTGCCAGTAGCCTCCAGACTAGCGGGAGGATGGGGGGAGAGACCCAGTACTTC. It specifies CASSLQTSGRMGGETQYF.

This clone was recorded a few times. The V call is TRBV30, the J call TRBJ2-3; D uncertain. The V end lost 3 bases, the J end lost 1 base, and 11 bases lay between the germline ends. Germline V gene lookup returns CDR1 GTSNPN and CDR2 SVGIG (reference sequence). The CDR3 has 14 amino acids. The chain's CDR3 is CAWSLLGGTDTQYF. The CDR3 bases are TGTGCCTGGAGCCTCCTAGGCGGCACAGATACGCAGTATTTT.

Only a few counts were recorded for this clone. The V and J genes are TRBV7-9 and TRBJ2-5; D is undetermined. V dropped 5 bases and J dropped 3 bases, with 25 bases sitting between them. The germline gives CDR1 SEHNR, CDR2 FQNEAQ (reference sequence). The CDR3 loop spans 18 amino acids. The CDR3 here is CASSTHRDHPWGEETQYF. CDR3 in DNA: TGTGCCAGCAGCACCCACCGAGACCACCCGTGGGGTGAAGAGACCCAGTACTTC.

The chain links TRBV9 to TRBJ2-7; tentative D call: TRBD1 (5 bases). Germline V lookup: CDR1 SGDLS, CDR2 YYNGEE. The CDR3 spans 14 residues. Deletions cut 6 bases from V and 0 bases from J, with 13 bases between. The CDR3 is CASKGKGNSYEQYF. The CDR3, as DNA: TGTGCCAGCAAGGGGAAAGGGAACTCCTACGAGCAGTACTTC. Full variable domain (outside the CDR3, taken from reference TRBV9 and TRBJ2-7): DSGVTQTPKHLITATGQRVTLRCSPRSGDLSVYWYQQSLDQGLQFLIQYYNGEERAKGNILERFSAQQFPDLHSELNLSSLELGDSALYFCASKGKGNSYEQYFGPGTRLTVT.

This chain uses TRBV5-1 with TRBJ2-3; no clear D gene. CDR3 length: 16 residues. V was pared by 4 bases and J by 2 bases, with 17 bases between. Looked up from germline, CDR1 is SGHRS and CDR2 is YFSETQ. The CDR3 region is CASSHQPGSPTDTQYF. The CDR3 DNA sequence: TGCGCCAGCAGCCATCAGCCAGGTAGCCCCACAGATACGCAGTATTTT.

The rearrangement uses TRBV18 and TRBJ1-6; TRBD1 matches at 7 bases. V trimming: 6 bases; J trimming: 7 bases; junction bases outside the gene matches: 6. CDR1 is KGHSH, CDR2 LQKENI, per germline. There are 14 residues in the CDR3. The CDR3 protein is CASSTGQINSPLHF. CDR3 nucleotide sequence: TGTGCCAGCTCGACGGGACAGATCAATTCACCCCTCCACTTT.

J is TRBJ1-2 and V is TRBV5-1, with a tentative D call TRBD1 (6 bases). The V gene's germline CDR1 is SGHRS and CDR2 YFSETQ. V was trimmed by 4 bases and J by 0 bases, leaving 13 bases between them. CDR3 size: 15 residues. The CDR3 nucleotides read TGCGCCAGCAGCACTGGACAGCAGCCTAACTATGGCTACACCTTC. It is translated as CASSTGQQPNYGYTF. Full variable domain (outside the CDR3, taken from reference TRBV5-1 and TRBJ1-2): KAGVTQTPRYLIKTRGQQVTLSCSPISGHRSVSWYQQTPGQGLQFLFEYFSETQRNKGNFPGRFSGRQFSNSRSEMNVSTLELGDSALYLCASSTGQQPNYGYTFGSGTRLTVV.

V gene TRBV4-3 combines with J gene TRBJ2-3; no clear D. CDR3 length: 13 amino acids. The V and J ends lost 1 base and 2 bases respectively, with 4 bases between them. Germline V lookup: CDR1 LGHNA, CDR2 YSLEER. The CDR3 reads CASSQAITDTQYF. In DNA form, the CDR3 reads TGCGCCAGCAGCCAAGCGATCACAGATACGCAGTATTTT.

The J gene is TRBJ2-1, the V gene TRBV5-4; D uncertain. Deletions cut 0 bases from V and 2 bases from J, with 0 bases between. This CDR3 contains 12 residues. The V gene's germline CDR1 is SGHNT and CDR2 YYREEE (reference sequence). In nucleotides, the CDR3 is TGTGCCAGCAGCTTGGCCTACAATGAGCAGTTCTTC. As protein: CASSLAYNEQFF. The full variable domain, rest sourced from reference TRBV5-4 and TRBJ2-1, is ETGVTQSPTHLIKTRGQQVTLRCSSQSGHNTVSWYQQALGQGPQFIFQYYREEENGRGNFPPRFSGLQFPNYSSELNVNALELDDSALYLCASSLAYNEQFFGPGTRLTVL.

The gene calls are TRBV23-1 and TRBJ2-1; 8 nucleotides align to TRBD1. TRBV23-1 is an ORF for which the function is uncertain. The CDR3 consists of 20 residues. Unmatched junction bases numbered 19, after V lost 0 bases and J lost 6 bases. The CDR3: CASSQSGYPYLGQGFNEQFF. The CDR3 DNA sequence: TGCGCCAGCAGTCAATCAGGGTACCCGTATCTAGGACAGGGTTTCAATGAGCAGTTCTTC.

The chain combines TRBV13 with TRBJ2-7, with a possible D match to TRBD1 (6 bases). The V end lost 4 bases, the J end lost 2 bases, and 9 bases lay between the germline ends. The CDR3 runs to 13 residues. The V gene's germline CDR1 is PRHDT and CDR2 FYEKMQ (reference sequence). The CDR3 spells CASSSPGAYEQYV. The CDR3 DNA reads TGTGCCAGCAGCTCCCCAGGGGCCTACGAGCAGTACGTC.

The chain uses TRBV6-1 and TRBJ2-3, with D uncertain. Germline V gene lookup returns CDR1 MNHNS and CDR2 SASEGT. V gave up 1 base and J gave up 0 bases, with 5 bases separating them. This CDR3 has 14 residues. The CDR3 bases are TGTGCCAGCAGTGAAGACACAAGCACAGATACGCAGTATTTT. Protein product: CASSEDTSTDTQYF.

Comment on this clone: This CDR3 is also generated by other DNA sequences in the sample. The V call is TRBV10-3, the J call TRBJ2-7; 8 bases line up with TRBD2. This CDR3 is built from 12 residues. With 5 bases clipped from V and 4 bases from J, the junction kept 1 base outside the gene matches. The germline CDR1 and CDR2 sequences are ENHRY and SYGVKD. CDR3 region: CAISSGSYEQYV. The CDR3 coding sequence is TGTGCCATCAGTAGCGGGAGTTACGAGCAGTACGTC.

This clone was seen only a few times. The chain has TRBV29-1 and TRBJ1-1; D uncertain. Deletions cut 5 bases from V and 1 base from J, with 11 bases between. The CDR3 totals 13 residues. In germline, CDR1 is SQVTM, CDR2 ANQGSEA. In DNA, the CDR3 is TGCAGCGTTCGCAGATCGCAGAACACTGAAGCTTTCTTT. Its protein is CSVRRSQNTEAFF.

This chain joins TRBV13 and TRBJ2-2; a possible D gene is TRBD1 (5 bases). Trimming removed 7 bases from V and 4 bases from J, with 16 bases in between. The germline gives CDR1 PRHDT, CDR2 FYEKMQ (reference sequence). The CDR3 covers 15 residues. The CDR3 region is CASKDAGRLTGELFF. The CDR3 nucleotides are TGTGCCAGCAAAGATGCAGGGCGGCTCACCGGGGAGCTGTTTTTT. The variable domain in full, with the rest retrieved from reference TRBV13 and TRBJ2-2, is AAGVIQSPRHLIKEKRETATLKCYPIPRHDTVYWYQQGPGQDPQFLISFYEKMQSDKGSIPDRFSAQQFSDYHSELNMSSLELGDSALYFCASKDAGRLTGELFFGEGSRLTVL.

This clone was seen more than once but under ten times. The chain carries TRBV7-2 and TRBJ2-1, with TRBD2 matching over 9 bases. Germline CDR1 reads SGHTA; CDR2 reads FQGNSA. The V and J ends lost 5 bases and 16 bases, in that order; junction bases with no gene match: 12. This CDR3 comprises 13 residues. CDR3 bases: TGTGCCAGCAGCCTTAGCGGGAGTGGCCTATTCTTCTTC. Its protein is CASSLSGSGLFFF. Drawing the rest from reference TRBV7-2 and TRBJ2-1, the complete variable domain is GAGVSQSPSNKVTEKGKDVELRCDPISGHTALYWYRQSLGQGLEFLIYFQGNSAPDKSGLPSDRFSAERTGGSVSTLTIQRTQQEDSAVYLCASSLSGSGLFFFGPGTRLTVL.

The chain has TRBV9 and TRBJ2-1, with a possible D match to TRBD1 (6 bases). This CDR3 is built from 14 residues. V was cut by 3 bases and J by 15 bases, with 22 bases left in between. The germline V gene encodes CDR1 SGDLS and CDR2 YYNGEE. Written as DNA, the CDR3 is TGTGCCAGCAGCGGTGGCCCCGGACAGTCCCCAACGTTCTTC. Protein: CASSGGPGQSPTFF.